Many counts were recorded for the clone carrying this TCR beta chain. The germline V gene has CDR1 MNHEY and CDR2 SVGAGI. The CDR3 is made up of 15 amino acids. Trimming stripped 0 bases from V and 0 bases from J, with 9 bases between. These data originate in a study of T-cell reconstitution after alpha-beta-depleted transplantation in children. TCRbeta library construction was performed incorporating unique molecular identifiers. TCRdb reprocessed the PCR reads via MiXCR and lists one record per CDR3 protein. The sample has some 300,000 distinct CDR3 sequences, 10% seen once. The sample in question was PBMCs, obtained before TCRalphabeta/CD19-depleted stem cell transplant. This chain links TRBV6-5 with TRBJ2-7; D gene unclear. This TCR derives from a boy under three years old with acute myeloid leukemia, due to receive a stem cell transplant. CDR3 in amino acids: CASSYSRTPSYEQYF. CDR3 bases: TGTGCCAGCAGTTACTCGCGGACGCCCTCCTACGAGCAGTACTTC.